These T cell receptor beta chains were read from a single sample in a study of T cell repertoires in cytomegalovirus infection. For these TCRs, the target antigens are not known. TCRdb processed the reads anew with MiXCR; each CDR3 protein has one entry. The sample consists of under 200,000 distinct CDR3 sequences, less than 25% of them appearing once. The sequences come from CD8+ T cells from cultured PBMCs, collected from culture after CMV antigen stimulation. All receptors derive from a human donor in good health (CMV status not recorded). Some clones in this sample may be carry-over from other donors' samples. Both conserved end residues are part of each CDR3. Each record gives: V gene, J gene, D gene, clone size, CDR3 protein, CDR3 DNA. The D gene is left open where the match is weak. Clone size appears in some rows only: once, few, many, or a class for an expanded clone.

v_call: TRBV27
j_call: TRBJ2-7
d_call: NA
clone_size: NA
cdr3_aa: CASSYRQDSYEQYF
cdr3_nt: TGTGCCAGCAGTTATCGACAGGACTCCTACGAGCAGTACTTC

v_call: TRBV7-8
j_call: TRBJ2-6
d_call: NA
clone_size: few
cdr3_aa: CASSSQGRGANVLTF
cdr3_nt: TGTGCCAGCAGCTCTCAGGGGAGAGGGGCCAACGTCCTGACTTTC

v_call: TRBV7-8
j_call: TRBJ2-1
d_call: TRBD2
clone_size: NA
cdr3_aa: CASSLPRGGAGTASYNEQFF
cdr3_nt: TGTGCCAGCAGCTTACCCCGGGGGGGTGCGGGGACTGCCTCCTACAATGAGCAGTTCTTC

v_call: TRBV27
j_call: TRBJ2-3
d_call: NA
clone_size: NA
cdr3_aa: CASSQSGTSLQGQYF
cdr3_nt: TGTGCCAGCAGTCAATCCGGGACATCCCTTCAGGGGCAGTATTTT

v_call: TRBV12-3/TRBV12-4
j_call: TRBJ2-5
d_call: NA
clone_size: NA
cdr3_aa: CASRPQGLETQYF
cdr3_nt: TGTGCCAGCAGACCTCAGGGGTTGGAGACCCAGTACTTC

v_call: TRBV7-6
j_call: TRBJ2-5
d_call: TRBD2
clone_size: NA
cdr3_aa: CASNLPLAGTSGFQETQYF
cdr3_nt: TGTGCCAGCAACTTACCTCTTGCTGGGACTAGCGGCTTTCAAGAGACCCAGTACTTC

v_call: TRBV7-2
j_call: TRBJ1-2
d_call: NA
clone_size: few
cdr3_aa: CASIEANYGYTF
cdr3_nt: TGTGCCAGCATCGAAGCGAACTATGGCTACACCTTC

v_call: TRBV7-3
j_call: TRBJ1-1
d_call: NA
clone_size: many
cdr3_aa: CASSSTVNTEAFF
cdr3_nt: TGTGCCAGCAGCTCGACAGTGAACACTGAAGCTTTCTTT

v_call: TRBV7-8
j_call: TRBJ1-5
d_call: NA
clone_size: NA
cdr3_aa: CASSLATLGGTVNQPQHF
cdr3_nt: TGTGCCAGCAGCTTAGCTACACTAGGGGGGACGGTCAATCAGCCCCAGCATTTT

v_call: TRBV6-8
j_call: TRBJ2-4
d_call: NA
clone_size: NA
cdr3_aa: CDSSYTRREVAKNIQYF
cdr3_nt: TGTGACAGCAGTTACACCCGACGGGAAGTAGCCAAAAACATTCAGTACTTC

v_call: TRBV7-2
j_call: TRBJ2-7
d_call: NA
clone_size: NA
cdr3_aa: CASSLITPGGTYEQYF
cdr3_nt: TGTGCCAGCAGCTTAATAACTCCCGGAGGCACCTACGAGCAGTACTTC

v_call: TRBV6-2/TRBV6-3
j_call: TRBJ1-2
d_call: TRBD1
clone_size: few
cdr3_aa: CARTGTGDTNYGYTF
cdr3_nt: TGTGCCAGAACCGGGACAGGGGACACTAACTATGGCTACACCTTC

v_call: TRBV12-3/TRBV12-4
j_call: TRBJ2-3
d_call: NA
clone_size: NA
cdr3_aa: CASSLTGYATDTQYF
cdr3_nt: TGTGCCAGCAGTTTAACAGGGTATGCCACAGATACGCAGTATTTT

v_call: TRBV4-1
j_call: TRBJ1-2
d_call: TRBD1
clone_size: NA
cdr3_aa: CASSHGTGGGYTF
cdr3_nt: TGCGCCAGCAGCCACGGGACAGGTGGTGGCTACACCTTC

v_call: TRBV7-2
j_call: TRBJ1-1
d_call: NA
clone_size: NA
cdr3_aa: CASSLDDRSSNTEAFF
cdr3_nt: TGTGCCAGCAGCTTGGATGACAGGTCTTCGAACACTGAAGCTTTCTTT

v_call: TRBV7-8
j_call: TRBJ2-6
d_call: TRBD1
clone_size: few
cdr3_aa: CASSLAAGGYHSGANVLTF
cdr3_nt: TGTGCCAGCAGCTTAGCGGCAGGGGGCTACCACTCTGGGGCCAACGTCCTGACTTTC